Presented here are 30 T cell receptor beta chains from one specimen sequenced in a study of control samples from healthy donors and cancer patients. Repertoires were generated with immunoSEQ multiplex PCR, while TCRdb's copy carries only in-frame clones and drops some. The table includes 210,000 or so clones, roughly nine tenths detected once. Source material: blood. These receptors came from a man between 25 and 39 years old in good health.

This clone appeared a few times. This chain joins TRBV7-3 and TRBJ2-1; TRBD2 aligns across 13 bases. This CDR3 is built from 16 residues. Germline CDR1 reads SGHTA; CDR2 reads FQGTGA. The junction had 5 bases not matched to a gene; V was cut back by 4 bases and J by 5 bases. Written as DNA, the CDR3 is TGTGCCAGCAGCTGGCCTGGGACTAGCGGGGACAATGAGCAGTTCTTC. Residues: CASSWPGTSGDNEQFF.

The chain is built from TRBV24-1 and TRBJ1-5; D not resolved. CDR1 and CDR2 from the germline V gene are KGHDR and SFDVKD. This CDR3 is built from 19 residues. Trimming removed 3 bases from V and 0 bases from J, with 20 bases in between. CDR3 nucleotides: TGTGCCACCAGTGATCTGGGTTCGGGCCGTCAAACTAGCAATCAGCCCCAGCATTTT. Its protein is CATSDLGSGRQTSNQPQHF.

V gene TRBV9 combines with J gene TRBJ1-5; 10 bases align to TRBD1. Germline V CDR1 and CDR2: SGDLS, YYNGEE. CDR3 length equals 16 residues. Trimming cost V 0 bases and J 8 bases; bases outside gene matches: 8. The CDR3 region is CASSVGGGDRGEPQHF. DNA of the CDR3: TGTGCCAGCAGCGTAGGCGGGGGGGACAGGGGTGAGCCCCAGCATTTT.

A single count supports this clone. The chain is built from TRBV7-9 and TRBJ2-1; D is unresolved. CDR3 size: 11 residues. Trimming stripped 4 bases from V and 6 bases from J, with 4 bases between. Germline CDR1 SEHNR, CDR2 FQNEAQ (reference sequence). The CDR3 coding sequence is TGTGCCAGCAGCTCGGGCAATGAGCAGTTCTTC. Translating it yields CASSSGNEQFF.

This clone was picked up one time. The chain carries TRBV5-6 and TRBJ1-6; 8 positions agree with TRBD1. Germline V gives CDR1 SGHDT, CDR2 YYEEEE. The trim removed 5 bases at V and 0 bases at J, leaving 4 bases unmatched. This CDR3 region has 16 residues. CDR3 sequence: CASSRDRISYNSPLHF. The DNA for the CDR3 is TGTGCCAGCAGTCGGGACAGGATCTCCTATAATTCACCCCTCCACTTT.

The chain couples TRBV15 to TRBJ2-2; D is unresolved. The germline CDR1 and CDR2 sequences are LNHNV and YYDKDF (reference sequence). V shed 0 bases and J shed 3 bases, with 2 bases lying between them. This CDR3 contains 13 residues. The chain's CDR3 is CATSREDTGELFF. CDR3 sequence (DNA): TGTGCCACCAGCAGAGAGGACACCGGGGAGCTGTTTTTT.

The chain is built from TRBV23-1 and TRBJ1-1, with D unresolved. TRBV23-1 is annotated as an ORF whose role is uncertain. CDR3 length equals 15 residues. Trimming stripped 1 base from V and 3 bases from J, with 12 bases between. The CDR3 DNA reads as TGCGCCAGCAGTCAATGGTGGGAGAGTGACACTGAAGCTTTCTTT. It codes for CASSQWWESDTEAFF.

This clone appeared a single time. The V and J genes are TRBV7-2 and TRBJ1-4, with 8 bases that match TRBD1. Trimming at V came to 5 bases and at J to 8 bases, leaving 13 bases not matched to a gene. Germline loops: CDR1 SGHTA, CDR2 FQGNSA. The CDR3 contains 16 residues. CDR3 sequence (DNA): TGTGCCAGCAGCAGCGGGGGGTGGACAGGGAGGGAAAAACTGTTTTTT. Encoded protein: CASSSGGWTGREKLFF.

This chain uses TRBV30 with TRBJ1-6, with 12 bases fitting TRBD1. The CDR3 has 17 residues. The germline gives CDR1 GTSNPN, CDR2 SVGIG (reference sequence). V dropped 2 bases and J dropped 6; count of bases not matched to a gene: 8. In nucleotides, the CDR3 is TGTGCCTGGAGTCCATCGGGACAGGGGGCAAGTAATTCACCCCTCCACTTT. This sequence encodes CAWSPSGQGASNSPLHF. Using reference TRBV30 and TRBJ1-6 for the parts outside the CDR3, the full variable domain is SQTIHQWPATLVQPVGSPLSLECTVEGTSNPNLYWYRQAAGRGLQLLFYSVGIGQISSEVPQNLSASRPQDRQFILSSKKLLLSDSGFYLCAWSPSGQGASNSPLHFGNGTRLTVT.

The chain combines TRBV21-1 with TRBJ2-3; the table's D call TRBD2 went unverified against the DNA. TRBV21-1 is flagged as a pseudogene. The CDR3 runs 17 residues. CDR3 in amino acids: CARKSGVAGACTDTQYF. In DNA, the CDR3 is TGTGCCAGAAAGTCCGGGGTAGCGGGGGCCTGCACAGATACGCAGTATTTT.

The V gene is TRBV18, the J gene TRBJ1-5; no reliable D call. This CDR3 is built from 12 residues. The germline V gene encodes CDR1 KGHSH and CDR2 LQKENI. Trimming took off 6 bases at V and 0 bases at J, with 3 bases between the two ends. CDR3 residues: CASSDSNQPQHF. The CDR3 coding sequence is TGTGCCAGCTCCGATAGCAATCAGCCCCAGCATTTT. The full variable domain, its missing parts supplied by reference TRBV18 and TRBJ1-5, is NAGVMQNPRHLVRRRGQEARLRCSPMKGHSHVYWYRQLPEEGLKFMVYLQKENIIDESGMPKERFSAEFPKEGPSILRIQQVVRGDSAAYFCASSDSNQPQHFGDGTRLSIL.

The genes are TRBV19 and TRBJ1-2, with 9 bases lining up with TRBD1. From germline, CDR1 is LNHDA and CDR2 SQIVND (reference sequence). Germline trimming cut 7 bases from V and 4 bases from J; bases unmatched to any gene: 13. CDR3 length: 16 amino acids. CDR3 loop: CASTTRRTGVFYGYTF. In DNA form, the CDR3 reads TGTGCCAGTACCACGAGGAGGACAGGGGTCTTCTATGGCTACACCTTC.

The rearrangement links TRBV7-8 to TRBJ1-1; possibly TRBD1 for D (6 bases). The V end was cut by 4 bases, the J end by 1 base, with 13 bases between. The CDR3 sequence is 15 residues long. Germline values: CDR1 SGHVS, CDR2 FQNEAQ. CDR3 nucleotide sequence: TGTGCCAGCAGCTCTGGGGCGGGGGCGAACACTGAAGCTTTCTTT. It specifies CASSSGAGANTEAFF.

The chain uses TRBV27 and TRBJ2-1; D perhaps matches TRBD2 (5 bases). This CDR3 is built from 15 residues. Germline CDR1 MNHEY, CDR2 SMNVEV (reference sequence). Trimming removed 6 bases at V and 0 bases at J, with 12 bases between. The CDR3 region is CASSPRRSSYNEQFF. In DNA form, the CDR3 reads TGTGCCAGCAGCCCGCGGAGGAGCTCCTACAATGAGCAGTTCTTC.

This chain links TRBV6-5 with TRBJ2-7; tentative D call: TRBD2 (6 bases). Germline values: CDR1 MNHEY, CDR2 SVGAGI. This CDR3 region has 13 residues. Trimming removed 2 bases from V and 7 bases from J, with 12 bases in between. The CDR3, as DNA: TGTGCCAGCAGTTACAACTTAGGGACTGAGCAGTACTTC. Its translation: CASSYNLGTEQYF.

CDR3 sequence: CASSKGETGTMEAFF. CDR3 DNA: TGTGCCAGCAGCAAAGGGGAGACAGGTACTATGGAAGCTTTCTTT. This chain joins TRBV7-9 and TRBJ1-1, with TRBD1 as a possible D gene (6 bases). The CDR3 runs 15 residues. Per the germline V gene, CDR1 is SEHNR and CDR2 is FQNEAQ (reference sequence). Trimming took off 5 bases at V and 8 bases at J, with 21 bases between the two ends.

J is TRBJ2-1 and V is TRBV30; 8 nucleotides line up with TRBD2. The CDR3 length is 14 residues. Germline-derived CDR1 and CDR2 are GTSNPN and SVGIG (reference sequence). V was clipped by 4 bases and J by 0 bases; unmatched bases: 2. The CDR3 protein is CAWTGTSSYNEQFF. CDR3 nucleotides: TGTGCCTGGACAGGGACTAGCTCCTACAATGAGCAGTTCTTC. Combining the CDR3 with reference TRBV30 and TRBJ2-1 gives the whole variable domain SQTIHQWPATLVQPVGSPLSLECTVEGTSNPNLYWYRQAAGRGLQLLFYSVGIGQISSEVPQNLSASRPQDRQFILSSKKLLLSDSGFYLCAWTGTSSYNEQFFGPGTRLTVL.

This clone was seen only once. The CDR3 loop is CSVGAGENIQYF. In DNA form, the CDR3 reads TGCAGCGTTGGGGCAGGAGAGAACATTCAGTACTTC. V is TRBV29-1 and J is TRBJ2-4; D ambiguous. This CDR3 region has 12 residues. The ends were cut back, 4 bases at V and 7 bases at J, with 11 bases in the middle. Germline CDR1 reads SQVTM; CDR2 reads ANQGSEA.

The chain joins TRBV4-2 to TRBJ2-7; D is unclear. The CDR3 sequence is 14 residues long. CDR1 is LGHNA, CDR2 YNFKEQ, per germline. Trimming stripped 1 base from V and 1 base from J, with 8 bases between. CDR3 DNA: TGTGCCAGCAGCCAAGTCCCACAGTCCTACGAGCAGTACTTC. Residues: CASSQVPQSYEQYF.

The chain carries TRBV9 and TRBJ2-2; D perhaps matches TRBD2 (6 bases). Germline V gene data show CDR1 as SGDLS and CDR2 as YYNGEE. The CDR3 is made up of 15 amino acids. Trimming pared 2 bases from V and 7 bases from J, leaving 15 bases between. The CDR3, as DNA: TGTGCCAGCAGCGTGGGCGGGGTACAGGTCGGGGAGCTGTTTTTT. As protein: CASSVGGVQVGELFF.

The chain has TRBV6-1 and TRBJ1-1; D possibly corresponds to TRBD1 (5 bases). The germline gives CDR1 MNHNS, CDR2 SASEGT. The CDR3 runs to 16 residues. V lost 1 base and J 4 bases, leaving 16 bases between the germline ends. The DNA for the CDR3 is TGTGCCAGCAGTGAAGTATTACGGGGCCGTGGCACTGAAGCTTTCTTT. It translates to CASSEVLRGRGTEAFF.

This clone has only a few counts. The V call is TRBV11-3, the J call TRBJ2-1; 8 bases align to TRBD1. Germline trimming cut 5 bases from V and 3 bases from J; bases unmatched to any gene: 3. CDR3 length: 14 residues. Germline-derived CDR1 and CDR2 are SGHNT and YENEEA. The CDR3 reads CASSPTGGYNEQFF. The CDR3 DNA reads as TGTGCCAGCAGCCCCACAGGGGGCTACAATGAGCAGTTCTTC.

The rearrangement links TRBV27 to TRBJ2-2, with a weak D call TRBD2 (5 bases). V lost 4 bases and J 6 bases, leaving 6 bases between the germline ends. The germline V gene encodes CDR1 MNHEY and CDR2 SMNVEV (reference sequence). The CDR3 runs 12 residues. The CDR3 protein is CASSSLAGELFF. CDR3 DNA: TGTGCCAGCAGTTCACTAGCCGGGGAGCTGTTTTTT.

The chain couples TRBV19 to TRBJ2-1; D gene unclear. The CDR3 loop spans 14 amino acids. V lost 3 bases to trimming and J lost 6 bases, with 12 bases between them. The germline V gene has CDR1 LNHDA and CDR2 SQIVND (reference sequence). CDR3 sequence reads: CASSIFPVSNEQFF. The CDR3 DNA sequence: TGTGCCAGTAGTATCTTCCCTGTCTCCAATGAGCAGTTCTTC. Complete variable domain (other parts from reference TRBV19 and TRBJ2-1): DGGITQSPKYLFRKEGQNVTLSCEQNLNHDAMYWYRQDPGQGLRLIYYSQIVNDFQKGDIAEGYSVSREKKESFPLTVTSAQKNPTAFYLCASSIFPVSNEQFFGPGTRLTVL.

This chain links TRBV19 with TRBJ2-5, with 9 nucleotides matching TRBD1. V shed 6 bases, J shed 3 bases, and the junction held 2 bases outside the gene matches. CDR1 and CDR2 from the germline V gene are LNHDA and SQIVND (reference sequence). This CDR3 spans 13 amino acids. The CDR3: CASSRDREETQYF. For the CDR3, the DNA is TGTGCCAGTAGCCGGGACAGGGAAGAGACCCAGTACTTC.

The chain couples TRBV19 to TRBJ2-2; tentatively, D is TRBD1 (6 bases). CDR1 is LNHDA and CDR2 is SQIVND in the germline V gene (reference sequence). V was shortened by 0 bases and J by 6 bases, with 17 bases between the two germline ends. The CDR3 loop spans 17 amino acids. Here the CDR3 DNA reads TGTGCCAGTAGTATAGATCGGACAGTCCTACTCGCCGGGGAGCTGTTTTTT. Amino acid sequence: CASSIDRTVLLAGELFF.

About this clone: The same CDR3 can be traced to other DNA sequences in this sample. Written as DNA, the CDR3 is TGCGCCAGCAGCGGACAGGTGAATTCACCCCTCCACTTT. Its protein product is CASSGQVNSPLHF. V gene TRBV10-1 combines with J gene TRBJ1-6; 7 bases are a match to TRBD1. The junction had 3 bases not matched to a gene; V was cut back by 6 bases and J by 7 bases. The germline gives CDR1 WNHNN, CDR2 SYGVQD (reference sequence). CDR3 length equals 13 residues.

The genes are TRBV19 and TRBJ1-5, with D tentatively TRBD1 (5 bases). Trimming shortened V by 6 bases and J by 4 bases, and 19 bases separated the two germline ends. Germline CDR1 is LNHDA and CDR2 is SQIVND (reference sequence). The CDR3 has 16 residues. CDR3: CASRPGAGIRNQPQHF. The CDR3 DNA reads TGTGCCAGTAGACCCGGAGCAGGGATTCGTAATCAGCCCCAGCATTTT.

V usage is TRBV7-8 and J usage is TRBJ2-2; 11 bases align to TRBD2. V was pared by 0 bases and J by 4 bases, with 7 bases of the junction left unmatched. The CDR3 contains 18 residues. The germline gives CDR1 SGHVS, CDR2 FQNEAQ. The CDR3, as DNA: TGTGCCAGCAGCTTAGCGTCGGCTAGCGGGGGGTCCACCGGGGAGCTGTTTTTT. This sequence encodes CASSLASASGGSTGELFF.

This clone showed up just once. The J gene is TRBJ1-2, the V gene TRBV19; D gene unclear. V shed 3 bases and J shed 2 bases, with 10 bases lying between them. The CDR3 consists of 14 residues. Germline CDR1 is LNHDA and CDR2 is SQIVND (reference sequence). The CDR3 is CASSMYGQNYGYTF. DNA of the CDR3: TGTGCCAGTAGTATGTACGGTCAAAACTATGGCTACACCTTC. Based on the CDR3 plus reference TRBV19 and TRBJ1-2, the full variable domain is DGGITQSPKYLFRKEGQNVTLSCEQNLNHDAMYWYRQDPGQGLRLIYYSQIVNDFQKGDIAEGYSVSREKKESFPLTVTSAQKNPTAFYLCASSMYGQNYGYTFGSGTRLTVV.